These T cell receptor beta chains were read from a single sample in a study of cytomegalovirus exposure and HLA in healthy donors. Libraries were prepared by immunoSEQ multiplex PCR; TCRdb keeps only in-frame clonotypes and omits some of them. The sample yields about 70,000 clones, about 95% seen once. The sample comprised PBMCs. The receptors here all came from a woman aged 18-29 years in good health and CMV-seropositive. Each CDR3 is given with its conserved first and last residue. The order of the fields is J gene, clone size, D gene, V gene, CDR3 protein, CDR3 DNA. The D gene is left open where the match is weak. Size values are once, few and many counts, or a class for expanded clones, and some rows have none.

j_gene: TRBJ1-1; abundance: NA; d_gene: NA; v_gene: TRBV6-6; CDR3aa: CASSPLRTGGTTEAFF; CDR3nt: TGTGCCAGCAGTCCCTTAAGGACGGGGGGGACCACTGAAGCTTTCTTT
j_gene: TRBJ2-1; abundance: NA; d_gene: TRBD2; v_gene: TRBV2; CDR3aa: CASSPLKTSGRGEQFF; CDR3nt: TGTGCCAGCAGTCCCCTGAAGACTAGCGGGAGGGGTGAGCAGTTCTTC
j_gene: TRBJ2-2; abundance: NA; d_gene: TRBD2; v_gene: TRBV4-2; CDR3aa: CASSQGTSGGTTGELFF; CDR3nt: TGTGCCAGCAGCCAGGGGACTAGCGGGGGGACGACCGGGGAGCTGTTTTTT
j_gene: TRBJ2-7; abundance: once; d_gene: TRBD1; v_gene: TRBV29-1; CDR3aa: CSVEIRQGVYEQYF; CDR3nt: TGCAGCGTTGAGATCCGGCAGGGGGTCTACGAGCAGTACTTC
j_gene: TRBJ2-3; abundance: NA; d_gene: TRBD1; v_gene: TRBV27; CDR3aa: CASSQHTGGGSTDTQYF; CDR3nt: TGTGCCAGCAGTCAACATACAGGGGGCGGAAGCACAGATACGCAGTATTTT
j_gene: TRBJ2-7; abundance: NA; d_gene: TRBD1; v_gene: TRBV4-3; CDR3aa: CASSQDWAGGSSYEQYF; CDR3nt: TGCGCCAGCAGCCAAGATTGGGCAGGGGGTAGTTCCTACGAGCAGTACTTC
j_gene: TRBJ2-3; abundance: NA; d_gene: NA; v_gene: TRBV5-1; CDR3aa: CASSLVRERSDTQYF; CDR3nt: TGCGCCAGCAGCTTGGTGCGGGAACGCTCAGATACGCAGTATTTT
j_gene: TRBJ2-7; abundance: NA; d_gene: NA; v_gene: TRBV19; CDR3aa: CASSIGAGNGYEQYF; CDR3nt: TGTGCCAGTAGTATAGGGGCAGGGAATGGCTACGAGCAGTACTTC
j_gene: TRBJ2-1; abundance: NA; d_gene: NA; v_gene: TRBV9; CDR3aa: CASSETGGSSNEQFF; CDR3nt: TGTGCCAGCAGCGAGACGGGGGGCTCGTCCAATGAGCAGTTCTTC
j_gene: TRBJ2-5; abundance: NA; d_gene: TRBD2; v_gene: TRBV5-1; CDR3aa: CASSLVVGGEETQYF; CDR3nt: TGCGCCAGCAGCTTGGTTGTGGGAGGGGAAGAGACTCAGTACTTC
j_gene: TRBJ2-7; abundance: NA; d_gene: NA; v_gene: TRBV7-9; CDR3aa: CASSLKGQPSYEQYF; CDR3nt: TGTGCCAGCAGCTTAAAAGGACAGCCATCATACGAGCAGTACTTC
j_gene: TRBJ2-7; abundance: NA; d_gene: TRBD1; v_gene: TRBV27; CDR3aa: CASSLQEPGQGIYEQYF; CDR3nt: TGTGCCAGCAGTTTACAAGAACCGGGACAGGGGATTTACGAGCAGTACTTC
j_gene: TRBJ1-1; abundance: NA; d_gene: NA; v_gene: TRBV27; CDR3aa: CASSLGPNTEAFF; CDR3nt: TGTGCCAGCAGTCTCGGTCCGAACACTGAAGCTTTCTTT
j_gene: TRBJ2-1; abundance: NA; d_gene: NA; v_gene: TRBV18; CDR3aa: CASSPLTDYGNEQFF; CDR3nt: TGTGCCAGCTCACCACTCACGGACTACGGCAATGAGCAGTTCTTC
j_gene: TRBJ2-7; abundance: NA; d_gene: TRBD1; v_gene: TRBV6-5; CDR3aa: CASSFGQGPTYEQYF; CDR3nt: TGTGCCAGCAGTTTCGGACAGGGGCCAACCTACGAGCAGTACTTC
j_gene: TRBJ2-1; abundance: NA; d_gene: NA; v_gene: TRBV9; CDR3aa: CASSVAGRSNEQFF; CDR3nt: TGTGCCAGCAGCGTCGCTGGGCGCTCCAATGAGCAGTTCTTC
j_gene: TRBJ1-5; abundance: NA; d_gene: NA; v_gene: TRBV21-1; CDR3aa: CASPPLPAGQPQHF; CDR3nt: TGTGCCAGCCCCCCTCTCCCCGCGGGGCAGCCCCAGCATTTT
j_gene: TRBJ2-5; abundance: NA; d_gene: TRBD2; v_gene: TRBV11-2; CDR3aa: CASSLRTSGQTQYF; CDR3nt: TGTGCCAGCAGCTTAAGGACTAGCGGCCAGACCCAGTACTTC
j_gene: TRBJ2-1; abundance: NA; d_gene: NA; v_gene: TRBV9; CDR3aa: CASSQAGGGSYNEQFF; CDR3nt: TGTGCCAGCAGCCAAGCCGGGGGTGGCTCCTACAATGAGCAGTTCTTC
j_gene: TRBJ1-2; abundance: NA; d_gene: TRBD1; v_gene: TRBV11-2; CDR3aa: CASSLGDRGSRGYGYTF; CDR3nt: TGTGCCAGCAGCTTAGGGGACAGGGGGTCGCGGGGCTATGGCTACACCTTC
j_gene: TRBJ2-7; abundance: NA; d_gene: TRBD1; v_gene: TRBV7-6; CDR3aa: CASSDIRDSGYEQYF; CDR3nt: TGTGCCAGCAGCGATATCCGGGACAGCGGATACGAGCAGTACTTC
j_gene: TRBJ2-7; abundance: NA; d_gene: TRBD2; v_gene: TRBV18; CDR3aa: CASSLGGSGEQYF; CDR3nt: TGTGCCAGCTCTCTGGGGGGGTCGGGCGAGCAGTACTTC
j_gene: TRBJ2-3; abundance: NA; d_gene: NA; v_gene: TRBV6-5; CDR3aa: CASSQTDTQYF; CDR3nt: TGTGCCAGCAGTCAGACAGATACGCAGTATTTT
j_gene: TRBJ2-6; abundance: NA; d_gene: TRBD1; v_gene: TRBV27; CDR3aa: CASSPLTGFPISGANVLTF; CDR3nt: TGTGCCAGCAGTCCGTTGACAGGGTTCCCTATCTCTGGGGCCAACGTCCTGACTTTC
j_gene: TRBJ2-7; abundance: NA; d_gene: TRBD2; v_gene: TRBV11-2; CDR3aa: CASSLVRTSGRARYEQYF; CDR3nt: TGTGCCAGCAGCTTAGTGAGGACTAGCGGGAGGGCCAGGTACGAGCAGTACTTC
j_gene: TRBJ2-4; abundance: NA; d_gene: NA; v_gene: TRBV5-6; CDR3aa: CASSLDMGGGLNYF; CDR3nt: TGTGCCAGCAGCTTGGATATGGGGGGGGGCCTTAACTACTTC
j_gene: TRBJ1-5; abundance: NA; d_gene: NA; v_gene: TRBV6-1; CDR3aa: CASSEQGMINYSNQPQHF; CDR3nt: TGTGCCAGCAGTGAACAGGGGATGATTAATTATAGCAATCAGCCCCAGCATTTT
j_gene: TRBJ2-3; abundance: NA; d_gene: TRBD1; v_gene: TRBV6-5; CDR3aa: CASRRTGTTDTQYF; CDR3nt: TGTGCCAGCAGGAGGACAGGGACCACAGATACGCAGTATTTT
j_gene: TRBJ1-2; abundance: NA; d_gene: NA; v_gene: TRBV4-2; CDR3aa: CASSLDQGEVRNGYTF; CDR3nt: TGTGCCAGCAGCTTGGACCAGGGCGAAGTTAGGAATGGCTACACCTTC
j_gene: TRBJ1-5; abundance: NA; d_gene: TRBD1; v_gene: TRBV7-2; CDR3aa: CASSLQQGDQPQHF; CDR3nt: TGTGCCAGCAGCTTACAACAGGGGGATCAGCCCCAGCATTTT
j_gene: TRBJ2-7; abundance: NA; d_gene: TRBD1; v_gene: TRBV30; CDR3aa: CASTGQTMYEQYF; CDR3nt: TGTGCCTCTACGGGACAGACAATGTACGAGCAGTACTTC
j_gene: TRBJ1-4; abundance: NA; d_gene: TRBD1; v_gene: TRBV2; CDR3aa: CASSWTGGEKLFF; CDR3nt: TGTGCCAGCAGTTGGACAGGGGGGGAAAAACTGTTTTTT
j_gene: TRBJ1-2; abundance: NA; d_gene: TRBD1; v_gene: TRBV27; CDR3aa: CASSPGTGGPYGYTF; CDR3nt: TGTGCCAGCAGTCCTGGGACAGGCGGCCCGTATGGCTACACCTTC
j_gene: TRBJ2-7; abundance: NA; d_gene: TRBD1; v_gene: TRBV30; CDR3aa: CAWSLNRGGEQYF; CDR3nt: TGTGCCTGGAGTTTGAACAGGGGTGGCGAGCAGTACTTC
j_gene: TRBJ2-7; abundance: NA; d_gene: NA; v_gene: TRBV11-2; CDR3aa: CASNRGRGGTSYEQYF; CDR3nt: TGTGCCAGCAACCGCGGAAGGGGGGGGACATCCTACGAGCAGTACTTC
j_gene: TRBJ2-7; abundance: NA; d_gene: TRBD2; v_gene: TRBV6-5; CDR3aa: CASTSPQRGDYEQYF; CDR3nt: TGTGCCAGCACCTCTCCCCAGCGGGGGGACTACGAGCAGTACTTC
j_gene: TRBJ2-2; abundance: NA; d_gene: TRBD2; v_gene: TRBV2; CDR3aa: CASSHRTSGNGELFF; CDR3nt: TGTGCCAGCAGTCACCGGACTAGCGGGAATGGGGAGCTGTTTTTT
j_gene: TRBJ1-5; abundance: NA; d_gene: NA; v_gene: TRBV5-1; CDR3aa: CASSLGDGNQPQHF; CDR3nt: TGCGCCAGCAGCTTAGGAGACGGCAATCAGCCCCAGCATTTT
j_gene: TRBJ1-5; abundance: once; d_gene: NA; v_gene: TRBV13; CDR3aa: CASSLSGNQPQHF; CDR3nt: TGTGCCAGCAGCTTATCAGGAAATCAGCCCCAGCATTTT
j_gene: TRBJ2-1; abundance: NA; d_gene: TRBD1; v_gene: TRBV7-7; CDR3aa: CASSPWTGRVDEQFF; CDR3nt: TGTGCCAGCAGCCCTTGGACAGGCCGGGTGGATGAGCAGTTCTTC